Listed below are T cell receptor beta chains from one sample, sequenced in a study of cytomegalovirus exposure and HLA in healthy donors. TCRdb keeps only in-frame clones here, not all; method: immunoSEQ multiplex PCR. In the table there are 150,000 to 200,000 clones, 82% of which are singletons. Sequences were obtained from PBMCs. All receptors come from a woman in her forties or fifties in good health and CMV-seropositive. CDR3s include the opening cysteine and the closing phenylalanine or tryptophan. The D gene is left open where the match is weak. Size values are once, few and many counts, or a class for expanded clones, and some rows have none.

j_gene: TRBJ2-3
d_gene: .
v_gene: TRBV11-3
abundance: .
CDR3nt: TGTGCCAGCAGCTCAGGCCTTGGCACAGATACGCAGTATTTT
CDR3aa: CASSSGLGTDTQYF

j_gene: TRBJ1-1
d_gene: TRBD1
v_gene: TRBV7-8
abundance: .
CDR3nt: TGTGCCAGCAGTTTCGACAGGGACACTGAAGCTTTCTTT
CDR3aa: CASSFDRDTEAFF

j_gene: TRBJ2-7
d_gene: TRBD1
v_gene: TRBV6-5
abundance: .
CDR3nt: TGTGCCAGCAGCCTCGGGACAGGAGTTCCCTACGAGCAGTACTTC
CDR3aa: CASSLGTGVPYEQYF

j_gene: TRBJ1-5
d_gene: TRBD1
v_gene: TRBV6-6
abundance: .
CDR3nt: TGTGCCAGCAAACCGGGACAGGGTAGTCAGCCCCAGCATTTT
CDR3aa: CASKPGQGSQPQHF

j_gene: TRBJ1-1
d_gene: TRBD1
v_gene: TRBV6-5
abundance: .
CDR3nt: TGTGCCAGCAGGGGACAGTTATTGAACACTGAAGCTTTCTTT
CDR3aa: CASRGQLLNTEAFF

j_gene: TRBJ2-1
d_gene: TRBD1
v_gene: TRBV6-5
abundance: .
CDR3nt: TGTGCCAGCAGTTACTCCGGACAGGGGGCCTACAATGAGCAGTTCTTC
CDR3aa: CASSYSGQGAYNEQFF

j_gene: TRBJ1-2
d_gene: TRBD1
v_gene: TRBV5-1
abundance: few
CDR3nt: TGCGCCAGCAGCTCCACAGGGGACTATGGCTACACCTTC
CDR3aa: CASSSTGDYGYTF

j_gene: TRBJ2-1
d_gene: TRBD2
v_gene: TRBV6-5
abundance: .
CDR3nt: TGTGCCAGCAGACCTCCAGCGGGGCCCTCCAATGAGCAGTTCTTC
CDR3aa: CASRPPAGPSNEQFF

j_gene: TRBJ2-7
d_gene: TRBD2
v_gene: TRBV6-5
abundance: few
CDR3nt: TGTGCCAGCAGTTACTCGGGACTAGCGGGTTCCTACGAGCAGTACTTC
CDR3aa: CASSYSGLAGSYEQYF

j_gene: TRBJ2-1
d_gene: TRBD2
v_gene: TRBV4-1
abundance: .
CDR3nt: TGCGCCAGCAGCCTCGGGACTAGCGGGGGACCCAGCTCCTACAATGAGCAGTTCTTC
CDR3aa: CASSLGTSGGPSSYNEQFF

j_gene: TRBJ2-3
d_gene: .
v_gene: TRBV7-2
abundance: .
CDR3nt: TGTGCCAGCAGCTTACGGCTAGCTTTAACAGATACGCAGTATTTT
CDR3aa: CASSLRLALTDTQYF

j_gene: TRBJ2-3
d_gene: TRBD2
v_gene: TRBV28
abundance: .
CDR3nt: TGTGCCAGCAGTTTGCCCAGCGGGGTAGGCACAGATACGCAGTATTTT
CDR3aa: CASSLPSGVGTDTQYF

j_gene: TRBJ1-2
d_gene: TRBD1
v_gene: TRBV6-6
abundance: few
CDR3nt: TGTGCCAGCATAGAAGGACAGGGACACTATGGCTACACCTTC
CDR3aa: CASIEGQGHYGYTF

j_gene: TRBJ1-2
d_gene: TRBD1
v_gene: TRBV6-4
abundance: .
CDR3nt: TGTGCCAGCAGACTGACAGGGACGTGGGGTGGCTACACCTTC
CDR3aa: CASRLTGTWGGYTF

j_gene: TRBJ2-2
d_gene: .
v_gene: TRBV7-8
abundance: .
CDR3nt: TGTGCCAGCAGCCTCCGGGACTGGTGGCCGTGGCTGTTTTTT
CDR3aa: CASSLRDWWPWLFF

j_gene: TRBJ1-5
d_gene: TRBD1
v_gene: TRBV5-1
abundance: .
CDR3nt: TGCGCCAGCAGCTCGACAGGGGGCGATCAGCCCCAGCATTTT
CDR3aa: CASSSTGGDQPQHF

j_gene: TRBJ2-7
d_gene: .
v_gene: TRBV6-5
abundance: once
CDR3nt: TGTGCCAGCAGAGTCCAGGGAGGCGAGCAGTACTTC
CDR3aa: CASRVQGGEQYF

j_gene: TRBJ2-5
d_gene: .
v_gene: TRBV19
abundance: .
CDR3nt: TGTGCCAGTAAAGGGGATGAAGAGACCCAGTACTTC
CDR3aa: CASKGDEETQYF

j_gene: TRBJ2-1
d_gene: TRBD2
v_gene: TRBV7-8
abundance: .
CDR3nt: TGTGCCAGCAGCAAAATCGTTTCCGGTAGCGGGTACACATCCTACAATGAGCAGTTCTTC
CDR3aa: CASSKIVSGSGYTSYNEQFF

j_gene: TRBJ2-1
d_gene: .
v_gene: TRBV28
abundance: .
CDR3nt: TGTGCCAGTACCCGGCTAGCGAGCTACAATGAGCAGTTCTTC
CDR3aa: CASTRLASYNEQFF

j_gene: TRBJ2-7
d_gene: .
v_gene: TRBV28
abundance: .
CDR3nt: TGTGCCAGCAGTCCCGGCTCCTACGAGCAGTACTTC
CDR3aa: CASSPGSYEQYF

j_gene: TRBJ1-2
d_gene: TRBD1
v_gene: TRBV6-1
abundance: .
CDR3nt: TGTGCCAGCCGAACAGGGGCCATCACTAACTATGGCTACACCTTC
CDR3aa: CASRTGAITNYGYTF

j_gene: TRBJ2-7
d_gene: TRBD1
v_gene: TRBV19
abundance: .
CDR3nt: TGTGCCAGTAGTCCCGAGGGGACAGGGGGCTACTACGAGCAGTACTTC
CDR3aa: CASSPEGTGGYYEQYF

j_gene: TRBJ2-6
d_gene: TRBD1
v_gene: TRBV23-1
abundance: .
CDR3nt: TGCGCCAGCAGTCAAGGGGCGGGACAGGAATCTTCCTCTGGGGCCAACGTCCTGACTTTC
CDR3aa: CASSQGAGQESSSGANVLTF

j_gene: TRBJ2-1
d_gene: .
v_gene: TRBV29-1
abundance: .
CDR3nt: TGCAGCGTTGAACAATCCGAGAGGGCAAGCTCCTACAATGAGCAGTTCTTC
CDR3aa: CSVEQSERASSYNEQFF

j_gene: TRBJ1-2
d_gene: .
v_gene: TRBV2
abundance: .
CDR3nt: TGTGCCAGCAGGGCAGGAACCTATGGCTACACCTTC
CDR3aa: CASRAGTYGYTF

j_gene: TRBJ2-3
d_gene: TRBD2
v_gene: TRBV6-5
abundance: .
CDR3nt: TGTGCCAGCAGGACGCGGGGGGGCAGGTATACGCAGTATTTT
CDR3aa: CASRTRGGRYTQYF

j_gene: TRBJ2-3
d_gene: .
v_gene: TRBV9
abundance: .
CDR3nt: TGTGCCAGCAGCCGAGACAGCGATACGCAGTATTTT
CDR3aa: CASSRDSDTQYF

j_gene: TRBJ2-2
d_gene: TRBD1
v_gene: TRBV5-1
abundance: once
CDR3nt: TGCGCCAGCAGTCGTATTCGACAGGGGAACACCGGGGAGCTGTTTTTT
CDR3aa: CASSRIRQGNTGELFF

j_gene: TRBJ2-5
d_gene: TRBD2
v_gene: TRBV28
abundance: .
CDR3nt: TGTGCCAGCACCGCTAGCGGGAGGCGAGAGACCCAGTACTTC
CDR3aa: CASTASGRRETQYF

j_gene: TRBJ2-7
d_gene: .
v_gene: TRBV6-5
abundance: .
CDR3nt: TGTGCCAGCAGTTACTCAATTTCGGGGTCCTACGAGCAGTACTTC
CDR3aa: CASSYSISGSYEQYF

j_gene: TRBJ2-5
d_gene: .
v_gene: TRBV11-2
abundance: .
CDR3nt: TGTGCCAGCAGCTTAGCGGTGACCCAGTACTTC
CDR3aa: CASSLAVTQYF

j_gene: TRBJ2-7
d_gene: .
v_gene: TRBV4-1
abundance: .
CDR3nt: TGCGCCAGCAGCCATGTGGGGGGGGCCAGGGCCTACGAGCAGTACTTC
CDR3aa: CASSHVGGARAYEQYF

j_gene: TRBJ2-1
d_gene: TRBD1
v_gene: TRBV11-2
abundance: .
CDR3nt: TGTGCCAGCAGCCGGACAGGACGGGAGCAGTTCTTC
CDR3aa: CASSRTGREQFF

j_gene: TRBJ2-2
d_gene: TRBD2
v_gene: TRBV10-3
abundance: .
CDR3nt: TGTGCCACACGCGGGAGTGCGGACACCGGGGAGCTGTTTTTT
CDR3aa: CATRGSADTGELFF

j_gene: TRBJ2-1
d_gene: .
v_gene: TRBV11-3
abundance: .
CDR3nt: TGTGCCAGCAGCTTTACTTCCTACAATGAGCAGTTCTTC
CDR3aa: CASSFTSYNEQFF

j_gene: TRBJ1-6
d_gene: TRBD1
v_gene: TRBV4-1
abundance: few
CDR3nt: TGCGCCAGCAGCCACCGGGACAGGGATAATTCACCCCTCCACTTT
CDR3aa: CASSHRDRDNSPLHF

j_gene: TRBJ1-6
d_gene: TRBD1
v_gene: TRBV11-2
abundance: .
CDR3nt: TGTGCCAGCTCGCGGGGAACGGGACAGGGGAATTCACCCCTCCACTTT
CDR3aa: CASSRGTGQGNSPLHF

j_gene: TRBJ2-7
d_gene: TRBD2
v_gene: TRBV5-5
abundance: .
CDR3nt: TGTGCCAGCAGCTTGGGCCGACTAGCGGGATGGGGCCAATACGAGCAGTACTTC
CDR3aa: CASSLGRLAGWGQYEQYF

j_gene: TRBJ2-5
d_gene: TRBD2
v_gene: TRBV7-2
abundance: .
CDR3nt: TGTGCCAGCAGCTTAAATGGGCGGGGGGGCCTGGAGACCCAGTACTTC
CDR3aa: CASSLNGRGGLETQYF

j_gene: TRBJ2-1
d_gene: TRBD2
v_gene: TRBV10-3
abundance: once
CDR3nt: TGTGCCATCAGTGACCGAGCTAGCGGGGGGTACAATGAGCAGTTCTTC
CDR3aa: CAISDRASGGYNEQFF